The 16 T cell receptor beta chains presented below share a single source sample, sequenced in a study of read filtering for tumor transcriptome and immune sequencing. The library was built from about 400 ng RNA with molecular barcoded adaptors for alpha/delta and beta/gamma chains. A single record per CDR3 protein comes from TCRdb applying MiXCR to the reads. The sample has tens of thousands of distinct CDR3 sequences, 11% to 15% seen once. Sequences were obtained from a population of CD138-negative cells sorted from bone marrow. These receptors originate from a donor at least 40 years old with multiple myeloma.

This clonotype was seen many times. The chain uses TRBV7-9 and TRBJ2-7, with D perhaps matching TRBD1 (6 bases). The germline V gene encodes CDR1 SEHNR and CDR2 FQNEAQ (reference sequence). The germline V and J ends were trimmed by 5 bases and 3 bases, with 17 bases remaining between them. This CDR3 region has 15 residues. CDR3 protein: CASSQSQGSFYEQYF. The CDR3 DNA reads as TGTGCCAGCAGCCAATCTCAGGGGTCCTTCTACGAGCAGTACTTC.

This clonotype was recorded many times. This rearrangement joins TRBV6-1 to TRBJ2-7; 8 bases are shared with TRBD1. The junction had 6 bases not matched to a gene; V was cut back by 2 bases and J by 3 bases. The CDR3 consists of 15 residues. Germline V CDR1 and CDR2: MNHNS, SASEGT. The CDR3 DNA sequence: TGTGCCAGCAGTGAATCATGGGACAGGATCTACGAGCAGTACTTC. Its protein product is CASSESWDRIYEQYF.

The J gene is TRBJ2-1, the V gene TRBV9; D perhaps matches TRBD2 (7 bases). V was trimmed by 6 bases and J by 6 bases, leaving 13 bases between them. The CDR3 contains 13 residues. CDR1 and CDR2 (germline): SGDLS, YYNGEE. The CDR3 reads CASTRRGGNEQFF. The CDR3, as DNA: TGTGCCAGCACCCGAAGGGGGGGCAATGAGCAGTTCTTC.

The V call is TRBV11-3, the J call TRBJ2-5; the match to TRBD2 covers 7 bases. CDR1 is SGHNT, CDR2 YENEEA, per germline. The length of the CDR3 is 16 residues. V dropped 5 bases and J dropped 5; count of bases not matched to a gene: 14. In DNA form, the CDR3 reads TGTGCCAGCAGCAAGGGGCGGGAGAGCTCCTCGGAGACCCAGTACTTC. Translating it yields CASSKGRESSSETQYF.

This clonotype came up a few times. The gene calls are TRBV3-1 and TRBJ1-1, with D unclear. CDR3 length equals 13 residues. Trimming shortened V by 1 base and J by 6 bases, and 9 bases separated the two germline ends. The germline V gene encodes CDR1 LGHDT and CDR2 YNNKEL (reference sequence). The CDR3 region has the DNA TGTGCCAGCAGCCAAGTCACGAGCGCTGAAGCTTTCTTT. The encoded protein is CASSQVTSAEAFF.

This clonotype was seen many times. CDR3 coding DNA: TGTGCCAGTAGTTCGGGACAGGGGTTTGCCTACGAGCAGTACTTC. This encodes CASSSGQGFAYEQYF. The chain has TRBV19 and TRBJ2-7; 10 bases map to TRBD1. CDR1 is LNHDA, CDR2 SQIVND, per germline (reference sequence). Trimming cost V 5 bases and J 2 bases; bases outside gene matches: 6. This CDR3 region has 15 residues.

This clonotype has a count of ten or more. Here the CDR3 reads CSASSASQGNTEAFF. The CDR3 nucleotides read TGCAGTGCTAGCTCAGCCTCACAGGGAAACACTGAAGCTTTCTTT. This rearrangement joins TRBV20-1 to TRBJ1-1, with D perhaps matching TRBD1 (6 bases). Germline V CDR1 and CDR2: DFQATT, SNEGSKA (reference sequence). The length of the CDR3 is 15 residues. Trimming shortened V by 3 bases and J by 2 bases, and 16 bases separated the two germline ends.

This clonotype has at least ten counts. J is TRBJ1-2 and V is TRBV19; D unclear. V dropped 2 bases and J dropped 4 bases, with 8 bases sitting between them. Germline V gene sequence: CDR1 LNHDA, CDR2 SQIVND (reference sequence). The CDR3 is made up of 13 amino acids. The CDR3 DNA reads TGTGCCAGTAGTATACGGCCAAGCTATGGCTACACCTTC. Its translation: CASSIRPSYGYTF.

This clonotype was detected many times. The V gene is TRBV7-9, the J gene TRBJ2-1, with 13 bases matching TRBD2. Germline V gene lookup returns CDR1 SEHNR and CDR2 FQNEAQ (reference sequence). The CDR3 is 17 residues long. The V segment lost 2 bases and the J segment 7 bases; nucleotides outside the gene matches: 8. The CDR3 DNA is TGTGCCAGCAGCTTAATCCTAGGACTAGCGGGAGTAAATGAGCAGTTCTTC. Amino acid sequence: CASSLILGLAGVNEQFF.

This clonotype was detected only a few times. The rearrangement uses TRBV12-5 and TRBJ2-5; unclear D gene. Per germline, CDR1 LGHNT and CDR2 FRNRAP. The CDR3 is 11 residues long. Trimming stripped 3 bases from V and 1 base from J, with 0 bases between. CDR3 bases: TGTGCTAGTGGTTTCCAAGAGACCCAGTACTTC. Protein product: CASGFQETQYF. The complete variable domain, with remaining parts taken from reference TRBV12-5 and TRBJ2-5, reads DARVTQTPRHKVTEMGQEVTMRCQPILGHNTVFWYRQTMMQGLELLAYFRNRAPLDDSGMPKDRFSAEMPDATLATLKIQPSEPRDSAVYFCASGFQETQYFGPGTRLLVL.

This clonotype was seen ten or more times. CDR3 loop: CSVETRPYEQYF. The CDR3 DNA is TGCAGCGTTGAAACCCGGCCCTACGAGCAGTACTTC. The chain couples TRBV29-1 to TRBJ2-7, with D unclear. Germline V lookup: CDR1 SQVTM, CDR2 ANQGSEA. The CDR3 runs 12 residues. Trimming left V 2 bases short and J 2 bases short, with 7 bases between.

This clonotype was seen at least ten times. This chain joins TRBV20-1 and TRBJ2-7; 8 positions match TRBD2. The CDR3 totals 15 residues. Trimming at V came to 5 bases and at J to 0 bases, leaving 9 bases not matched to a gene. Germline CDR1 DFQATT, CDR2 SNEGSKA (reference sequence). The CDR3 is CSAVGLGSGSYEQYF. The CDR3 nucleotides read TGCAGTGCTGTGGGACTAGGCTCGGGCTCCTACGAGCAGTACTTC.

At least ten counts were recorded for this clonotype. J is TRBJ1-1 and V is TRBV28; D gene ambiguous. Germline assignment: CDR1 MDHEN and CDR2 SYDVKM. V was trimmed by 6 bases and J by 4 bases, leaving 12 bases between them. The CDR3 totals 13 residues. CDR3 coding DNA: TGTGCCAGCAGGCGCCCGGTCAGCACTGAAGCTTTCTTT. Translated, it gives CASRRPVSTEAFF.

V is TRBV7-9 and J is TRBJ2-1, with D perhaps matching TRBD2 (6 bases). The CDR3 length is 16 residues. The V end was cut by 2 bases, the J end by 0 bases, with 11 bases between. Germline lookup yields CDR1 SEHNR and CDR2 FQNEAQ (reference sequence). The CDR3 region is CASSLRAGASYNEQFF. CDR3 coding DNA: TGTGCCAGCAGCTTAAGAGCGGGTGCCTCCTACAATGAGCAGTTCTTC.

This clonotype was detected ten times or more. This chain uses TRBV20-1 with TRBJ2-7; the match to TRBD2 covers 9 bases. The germline V gene has CDR1 DFQATT and CDR2 SNEGSKA (reference sequence). V gave up 0 bases and J gave up 2 bases; unmatched junction bases: 5. The CDR3 covers 15 residues. The CDR3 sequence: CSARDMREGTYEQYF. In DNA form, the CDR3 reads TGCAGTGCTAGAGATATGCGGGAGGGGACCTACGAGCAGTACTTC.

The J gene is TRBJ2-5, the V gene TRBV20-1, with D possibly being TRBD1 (5 bases). CDR1 and CDR2 from the germline V gene are DFQATT and SNEGSKA (reference sequence). V lost 1 base and J lost 3, with 12 bases in between. The CDR3 loop spans 14 amino acids. CDR3 bases: TGCAGTGCTAGAGTGCAGGGATTTAAAGAGACCCAGTACTTC. As protein: CSARVQGFKETQYF.